The clone carrying this T cell receptor (beta chain) has only a few counts. The data stem from a study of blood T cell repertoires in COVID-19. Sequenced by immunoSEQ multiplex PCR; TCRdb stores in-frame clones only, minus some. The sample includes 80,000 to 95,000 clones, roughly 76% of them seen just once. CDR1 and CDR2 (germline): SGHDT, YYEEEE. V was clipped by 2 bases and J by 4 bases, with 15 bases between them. There are 15 residues in the CDR3. This receptor was taken from a woman between 50 and 59 years old with acute or convalescent COVID-19. Sequencing was performed on peripheral blood. V gene TRBV5-6 combines with J gene TRBJ1-2; D gene ambiguous. Here the CDR3 reads CASSFPWSGTYGYTF. The CDR3 DNA follows: TGTGCCAGCAGCTTCCCATGGTCAGGTACCTATGGCTACACCTTC.